The clone carrying this T cell receptor (beta chain) was seen more than once but under ten times. CDR1 is LGHNA, CDR2 YNFKEQ, per germline. Trimming at V came to 0 bases and at J to 4 bases, leaving 3 bases not matched to a gene. This CDR3 is 17 amino acids long. The assay was run at survey level. Only in-frame clones appear in the TCRdb table, and some are missing; sequencing was by immunoSEQ multiplex PCR. In the table there are fewer than 6,500 clones, under 90% of which are singletons. The sample is drawn from a study of pediatric ulcerative colitis. Controls had normal endoscopy and no IBD diagnosis within a year.

The clonotype comes from a girl aged 10 to 17 who was a control in a study of pediatric ulcerative colitis. This chain uses TRBV4-2 with TRBJ2-6; 10 bases are a match to TRBD1. The sample taken for sequencing was blood. The CDR3 DNA reads TGTGCCAGCAGCCAAGAGGGACAGGGGACGGGGGCCAACGTCCTGACTTTC. Residues: CASSQEGQGTGANVLTF.